The clone carrying this T cell receptor beta chain has just a few counts. TCRdb fed the reads into MiXCR, producing one record per CDR3 protein. Among 500,000 or so distinct CDR3 sequences listed, more than 15% were seen once. V lost 2 bases and J 4 bases, leaving 11 bases between the germline ends. This CDR3 has 14 amino acids. The germline V gene encodes CDR1 ENHRY and CDR2 SYGVKD. The sample originates from a study of T cell repertoires in cytomegalovirus infection. The chain employs TRBV10-3 and TRBJ1-2; tentatively, D is TRBD1 (6 bases). The receptor's source is a human donor in good health (CMV status not recorded). Some clones in this sample may be carry-over from other donors' samples. Specimen: CD8+ T cells from PBMCs. The CDR3 here is CAISEGDTFYGYTF. DNA of the CDR3: TGTGCCATCAGTGAGGGGGACACCTTCTATGGCTACACCTTC.